The 11 T cell receptor beta chains below were found in one sample sequenced in a study of graft-versus-host responses after intestinal transplantation. The method was immunoSEQ multiplex PCR; TCRdb's version includes in-frame clones alone and lacks a portion of them. Among approximately 97,000 clones listed, 85% to 95% were seen once. No antigen has been assigned to these receptors. The sequencing used unstimulated CD8+ T cells sorted from spleen or lymph node cells, collected before transplant. The receptor set was obtained from a human donor who was the organ donor for an intestinal transplant.

This clone was detected once. The chain combines TRBV27 with TRBJ2-1, with 8 bases matching TRBD2. Germline V gene data show CDR1 as MNHEY and CDR2 as SMNVEV (reference sequence). The V and J ends lost 0 bases and 3 bases, in that order; junction bases with no gene match: 1. This CDR3 has 15 residues. CDR3 sequence: CASSLSLAGYNEQFF. For the CDR3, the DNA is TGTGCCAGCAGTTTATCTCTAGCGGGCTACAATGAGCAGTTCTTC.

This clone is a singleton in its sample. The chain links TRBV13 to TRBJ2-7; D is undetermined. Germline V CDR1 and CDR2: PRHDT, FYEKMQ (reference sequence). The CDR3 has 14 amino acids. The V gene lost 0 bases and the J gene lost 3 bases, with 9 bases spanning the gap. The CDR3 loop reads CASSLGVSDYEQYF. The DNA for the CDR3 is TGTGCCAGCAGCTTAGGTGTGTCAGACTACGAGCAGTACTTC.

The V and J genes are TRBV11-2 and TRBJ2-7; D is perhaps TRBD2 (5 bases). This CDR3 region has 14 residues. The ends were cut back, 2 bases at V and 2 bases at J, with 10 bases in the middle. Germline V CDR1 and CDR2: SGHAT, FQNNGV. Here the CDR3 reads CASSLSAGTYEQYF. The CDR3 bases are TGTGCCAGCAGCTTATCGGCGGGTACCTACGAGCAGTACTTC.

The gene calls are TRBV12-1 and TRBJ2-7; the D call of TRBD2 is as the table states it, not checked on the DNA. TRBV12-1 is a listed pseudogene. This CDR3 is built from 17 residues. This chain's CDR3 is CASTRNKLAVSSYEQYF. CDR3 sequence (DNA): TGTGCCAGCACCAGAAATAAACTAGCGGTAAGCTCCTACGAGCAGTACTTC.

V and J are TRBV7-7 and TRBJ2-1, with D hard to call. The CDR3 contains 15 residues. Germline CDR1 and CDR2: SSHAT and FNYEAQ (reference sequence). V gave up 4 bases and J gave up 5 bases, with 15 bases separating them. In nucleotides, the CDR3 is TGTGCCAGCAGCTCAGGCCCACTCCAAAACAATGAGCAGTTCTTC. Its protein is CASSSGPLQNNEQFF. Together with reference TRBV7-7 and TRBJ2-1, the CDR3 gives the full variable domain: GAGVSQSPRYKVTKRGQDVTLRCDPISSHATLYWYQQALGQGPEFLTYFNYEAQPDKSGLPSDRFSAERPEGSISTLTIQRTEQRDSAMYRCASSSGPLQNNEQFFGPGTRLTVL.

The chain couples TRBV30 to TRBJ2-3, with 11 bases that match TRBD2. The CDR3 totals 14 residues. Trimming cost V 5 bases and J 3 bases; bases outside gene matches: 4. The germline V gene encodes CDR1 GTSNPN and CDR2 SVGIG (reference sequence). CDR3 loop: CAWETSGVTDTQYF. The CDR3 region has the DNA TGTGCCTGGGAGACTAGCGGGGTAACAGATACGCAGTATTTT.

This clone was counted once. V gene TRBV2 combines with J gene TRBJ2-4, with D possibly being TRBD1 (6 bases). V dropped 7 bases and J dropped 3 bases, with 31 bases sitting between them. This CDR3 contains 20 residues. Germline values: CDR1 SNHLY, CDR2 FYNNEI. For the CDR3, the DNA is TGTGCCAGCACCTCTAGCTGGGAGTCAGCGAGGGGGTTAGGCAAAAACATTCAGTACTTC. Translation gives CASTSSWESARGLGKNIQYF. Based on the CDR3 plus reference TRBV2 and TRBJ2-4, the full variable domain is EPEVTQTPSHQVTQMGQEVILRCVPISNHLYFYWYRQILGQKVEFLVSFYNNEISEKSEIFDDQFSVERPDGSNFTLKIRSTKLEDSAMYFCASTSSWESARGLGKNIQYFGAGTRLSVL.

V and J are TRBV11-3 and TRBJ2-1, with a weak D call TRBD2 (7 bases). The CDR3 covers 13 residues. CDR1 is SGHNT and CDR2 is YENEEA in the germline V gene. Trimming cost V 5 bases and J 6 bases, with 11 bases left between them. The CDR3 DNA reads as TGTGCCAGCAGCCCGGGGGGCGGCAATGAGCAGTTCTTC. As protein: CASSPGGGNEQFF.

This chain links TRBV19 with TRBJ2-7; 9 bases are shared with TRBD1. V lost 8 bases to trimming and J lost 4 bases; unmatched junction nucleotides: 18. There are 17 residues in the CDR3. CDR1 LNHDA and CDR2 SQIVND come from the germline V gene (reference sequence). CDR3 sequence: CASLVLSRQGVKYEQYF. CDR3 coding DNA: TGTGCCAGTTTAGTCCTATCCCGACAGGGGGTAAAGTACGAGCAGTACTTC.

The chain combines TRBV28 with TRBJ1-5, with no clear D. The germline gives CDR1 MDHEN, CDR2 SYDVKM. This CDR3 region has 12 residues. Between the trimmed V and J ends, which lost 2 bases and 8 bases, there was a span of 7 bases. CDR3 nucleotide sequence: TGTGCCAGCAGTTTAGATGCTAAGCCCCAGCATTTT. Protein sequence: CASSLDAKPQHF. The whole variable domain, remainder taken from reference TRBV28 and TRBJ1-5, is DVKVTQSSRYLVKRTGEKVFLECVQDMDHENMFWYRQDPGLGLRLIYFSYDVKMKEKGDIPEGYSVSREKKERFSLILESASTNQTSMYLCASSLDAKPQHFGDGTRLSIL.

The V call is TRBV19, the J call TRBJ2-7, with D perhaps TRBD1 (6 bases). CDR3 length: 14 amino acids. V shed 0 bases and J shed 2 bases, with 8 bases lying between them. Germline lookup yields CDR1 LNHDA and CDR2 SQIVND (reference sequence). The CDR3 sequence: CASSIEGGTYEQYF. CDR3 sequence (DNA): TGTGCCAGTAGTATAGAAGGGGGTACCTACGAGCAGTACTTC.